The entry that follows covers one T cell receptor (beta chain) sequence. Its antigen is currently unknown. The data belong to a study of T cells in Graves' hyperthyroidism and ophthalmopathy. Across the study: Peripheral blood was drawn at first diagnosis, prior to all treatment.

Amplification yielded TCR beta CDR3 regions, with RNA transcripts as the source. Researchers ran a first-round RT-PCR on the TCR CDR3 using the HTBI primer set. TCRdb reprocessed the multiplex PCR reads with MiXCR, giving one entry per CDR3 protein. This sample carries roughly 660,000 distinct CDR3 sequences, 15% to 20% of them seen once, and the ten largest clones take 15% to 19%. In germline, CDR1 is SGHAT, CDR2 FQDESV (reference sequence). Trimming at V came to 5 bases and at J to 7 bases, leaving 9 bases not matched to a gene. The CDR3 is 15 residues long. Study findings and constraints: Ophthalmopathy was predicted by the model a median of roughly 6.6 months ahead of onset.

Researchers defined stable Graves' hyperthyroidism as no ophthalmopathy progression within 18 months. Sequenced material: blood. The chain is built from TRBV11-1 and TRBJ2-2; 8 nucleotides agree with TRBD1. The receptor was derived from a man aged 45 to 65 with Graves' hyperthyroidism. The CDR3 protein is CASSNRDRTIGELFF. The CDR3 region has the DNA TGTGCCAGCAGCAACCGGGACAGGACGATCGGGGAGCTGTTTTTT. Complete variable domain (other parts from reference TRBV11-1 and TRBJ2-2): EAEVAQSPRYKITEKSQAVAFWCDPISGHATLYWYRQILGQGPELLVQFQDESVVDDSQLPKDRFSAERLKGVDSTLKIQPAELGDSAMYLCASSNRDRTIGELFFGEGSRLTVL.